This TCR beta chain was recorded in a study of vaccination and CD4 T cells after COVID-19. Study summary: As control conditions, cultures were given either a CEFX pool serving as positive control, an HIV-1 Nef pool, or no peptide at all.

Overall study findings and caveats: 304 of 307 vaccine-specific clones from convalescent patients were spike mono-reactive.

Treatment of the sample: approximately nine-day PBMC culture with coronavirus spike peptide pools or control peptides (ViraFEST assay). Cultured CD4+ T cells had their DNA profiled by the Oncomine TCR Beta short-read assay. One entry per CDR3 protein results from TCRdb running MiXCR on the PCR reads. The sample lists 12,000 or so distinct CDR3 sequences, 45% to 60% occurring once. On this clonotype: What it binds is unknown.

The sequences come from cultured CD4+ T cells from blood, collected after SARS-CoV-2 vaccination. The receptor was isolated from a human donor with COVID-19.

The CDR3 DNA reads TGTGCCAGCAGCCCGACGGGACAGGGGGCTACAGATACGCAGTATTTT. This codes for CASSPTGQGATDTQYF. The rearrangement uses TRBV7-3 and TRBJ2-3, with TRBD1 matching 12 bases. CDR3 size: 16 residues. CDR1 SGHTA and CDR2 FQGTGA come from the germline V gene. With 5 bases clipped from V and 3 bases from J, the junction kept 6 bases outside the gene matches.